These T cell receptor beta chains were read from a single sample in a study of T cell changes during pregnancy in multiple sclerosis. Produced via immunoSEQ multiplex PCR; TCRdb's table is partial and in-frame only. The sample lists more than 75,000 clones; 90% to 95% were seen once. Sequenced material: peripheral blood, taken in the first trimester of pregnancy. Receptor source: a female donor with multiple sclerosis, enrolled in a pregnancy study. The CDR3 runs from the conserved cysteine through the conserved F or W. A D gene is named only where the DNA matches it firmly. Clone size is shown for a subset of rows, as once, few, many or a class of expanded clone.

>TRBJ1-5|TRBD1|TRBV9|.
TGTGCCAGCAGCGTACGGGACAGTGAGCCCCAGCATTTT
CASSVRDSEPQHF
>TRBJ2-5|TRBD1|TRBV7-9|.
TGTGCCAGCACGCCGGGACAGGGGGCGGAGACCCAGTACTTC
CASTPGQGAETQYF
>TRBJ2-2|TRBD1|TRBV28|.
TGTGCCAGCAGTTTAGGGACAGGGGGTTCAGGGGAGCTGTTTTTT
CASSLGTGGSGELFF
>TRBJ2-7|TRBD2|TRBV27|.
TGTGCCAGCAGTCCTAGCGGGAGGGCCTACGAGCAGTACTTC
CASSPSGRAYEQYF
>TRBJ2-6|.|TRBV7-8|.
TGTGCCAGCAGCTTAGTCGCAGGGAGGTCTGGGGCCAACGTCCTGACTTTC
CASSLVAGRSGANVLTF
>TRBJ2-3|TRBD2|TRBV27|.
TGTGCCAGCAGTTTATTGGGCCTAGCGGGGGGCACAGATACGCAGTATTTT
CASSLLGLAGGTDTQYF
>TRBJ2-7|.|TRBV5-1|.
TGCGCCAGCAGCTTGTTCGGGACAAAAGACGAGCAGTACTTC
CASSLFGTKDEQYF
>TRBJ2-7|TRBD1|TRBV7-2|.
TGTGCCAGCAGCTTATATACAGGGGTCTCCTACGAGCAGTACTTC
CASSLYTGVSYEQYF
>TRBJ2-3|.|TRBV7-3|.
TGTGCCAGCAGCCAGGGGGGAGGAGATACGCAGTATTTT
CASSQGGGDTQYF
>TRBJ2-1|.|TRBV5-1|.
TGCGCCAGCAGCTTGGATACAGGTCGAATAGGTGAGCAGTTCTTC
CASSLDTGRIGEQFF
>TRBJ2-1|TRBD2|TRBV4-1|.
TGCGCCAGCAGCCAAGACTCTGGGCTAGCGGGAGAGCCACGCTACAATGAGCAGTTCTTC
CASSQDSGLAGEPRYNEQFF
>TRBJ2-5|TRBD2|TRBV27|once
TGTGCCAGCAGAAAGGGGAGGGGACTCCAAGAGACCCAGTACTTC
CASRKGRGLQETQYF
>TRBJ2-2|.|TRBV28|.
TGTGCCAGCACTTCGGACAGTGTGAACACCGGGGAGCTGTTTTTT
CASTSDSVNTGELFF
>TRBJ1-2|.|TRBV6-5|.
TGTGCCAGCAGTTCAGACAGGCTTTATGGCTACACCTTC
CASSSDRLYGYTF
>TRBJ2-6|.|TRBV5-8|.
TGTGCCAGCAGCTTGGGTCACTCTGGGGCCAACGTCCTGACTTTC
CASSLGHSGANVLTF
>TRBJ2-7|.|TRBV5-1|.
TGCGCCAGCAGCTCCCGCGGGACTGGGTCCTACGAGCAGTACTTC
CASSSRGTGSYEQYF
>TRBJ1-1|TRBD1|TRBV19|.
TGTGCCAGTATTAGAGGCGGGACAGGGAGGCTCACTGAAGCTTTCTTT
CASIRGGTGRLTEAFF
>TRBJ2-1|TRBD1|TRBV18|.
TGTGCCAGCTCACCGGGACAGCCAAAGGATGAGCAGTTCTTC
CASSPGQPKDEQFF
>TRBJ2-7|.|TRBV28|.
TGTGCCAGCAGTTTAGGCAGGGCCGTCGTCTACGAGCAGTACTTC
CASSLGRAVVYEQYF
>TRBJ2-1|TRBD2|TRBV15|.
TGTGCCACCAGCAGAGATCTCGGCGGGAGGGTTAATGAGCAGTTCTTC
CATSRDLGGRVNEQFF
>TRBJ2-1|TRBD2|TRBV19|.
TGTGCCAGTAGTTCCCTCAGCGGGGGGGTCGAGTTCTTC
CASSSLSGGVEFF
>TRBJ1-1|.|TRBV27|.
TGTGCCAGCAGGGTACAGGAACTGAACACTGAAGCTTTCTTT
CASRVQELNTEAFF
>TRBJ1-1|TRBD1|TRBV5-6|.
TGTGCCAGCAGCCCCGGGACAGGGGCTAACACTGAAGCTTTCTTT
CASSPGTGANTEAFF
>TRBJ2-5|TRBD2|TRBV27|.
TGTGCCAGCAGTTTGGGGGGAGGGACGGGAGAGACCCAGTACTTC
CASSLGGGTGETQYF
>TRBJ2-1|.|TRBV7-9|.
TGTGCCAGCAGCTTACCCCGTCTTAGGCTAGATGAGCAGTTCTTC
CASSLPRLRLDEQFF
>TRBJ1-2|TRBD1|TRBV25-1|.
TGTGCCAGCAGTGGGACAGGGATCTATGGCTACACCTTC
CASSGTGIYGYTF
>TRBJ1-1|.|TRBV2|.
TGTGCCAGCAGTGGAAGGGGCTCTAACACTGAAGCTTTCTTT
CASSGRGSNTEAFF
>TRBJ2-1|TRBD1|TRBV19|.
TGTGCCAGTAATACAGGGGGGTCCTACAATGAGCAGTTCTTC
CASNTGGSYNEQFF
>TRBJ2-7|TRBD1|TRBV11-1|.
TGTGCCAGCAGTAGAGGACAGGGGGCTTACGAGCAGTACTTC
CASSRGQGAYEQYF
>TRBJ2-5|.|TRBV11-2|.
TGTGCCAGCAGCTCCGATCTAGGATACCAAGAGACCCAGTACTTC
CASSSDLGYQETQYF
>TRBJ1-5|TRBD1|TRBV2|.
TGTGCCAGTACCCGGGACAGGGGTAGCAATCAGCCCCAGCATTTT
CASTRDRGSNQPQHF
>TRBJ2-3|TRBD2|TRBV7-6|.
TGTGCCAGCAGCTTAGCTAGGGGCAGACTAGCGGGGGACACAGATACGCAGTATTTT
CASSLARGRLAGDTDTQYF
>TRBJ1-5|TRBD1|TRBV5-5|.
TGTGCCAGCCCCTTTGGGACAGATTATAGCAATCAGCCCCAGCATTTT
CASPFGTDYSNQPQHF
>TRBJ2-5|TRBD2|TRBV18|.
TGTGCCTCACGACTAGCGGGAGAAAGAGAGACCCAGTACTTC
CASRLAGERETQYF
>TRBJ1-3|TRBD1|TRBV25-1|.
TGTGCCAGCAGTGACCACAGGGACAGCTCTGGAAACACCATATATTTT
CASSDHRDSSGNTIYF
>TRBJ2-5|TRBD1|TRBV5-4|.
TGTGCCAGCAGCTCCGGACAGGGGACACGGCGGAGGAAATCAGAGACCCAGTACTTC
CASSSGQGTRRRKSETQYF
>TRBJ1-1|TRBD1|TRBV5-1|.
TGCGCCAGCAGCTTGATTCGACAGGGGTGGGGGAACACTGAAGCTTTCTTT
CASSLIRQGWGNTEAFF
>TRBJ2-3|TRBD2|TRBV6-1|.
TGTGCCAGCAGTGAAAAGGGCGGGGGGGCCGATACGCAGTATTTT
CASSEKGGGADTQYF
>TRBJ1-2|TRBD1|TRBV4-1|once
TGCGCCAGCAGCCAAGATTTGACAGGGTATGGCTACACCTTC
CASSQDLTGYGYTF
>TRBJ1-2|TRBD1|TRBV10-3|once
TGTGCCATCAGTGAGTCAGGGACAGGGAACGGCTACACCTTC
CAISESGTGNGYTF
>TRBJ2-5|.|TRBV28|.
TGTGCCAGCAGTTTCCCTGACGGGCAAGAGACCCAGTACTTC
CASSFPDGQETQYF
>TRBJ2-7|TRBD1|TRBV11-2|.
TGTGCCAGCAGCTTAGAAGGACAGGGAAACTACGAGCAGTACTTC
CASSLEGQGNYEQYF
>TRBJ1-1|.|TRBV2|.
TGTGCCAGCAGTGATTTTCGGTCCTTTCGTGGCACTGAAGCTTTCTTT
CASSDFRSFRGTEAFF
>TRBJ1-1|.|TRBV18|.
TGTGCCAGCTCACCACAAAAGCCAGGTATTACATCCGAAGCTTTCTTT
CASSPQKPGITSEAFF
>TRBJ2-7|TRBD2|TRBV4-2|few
TGTGCCAGCAGCCCTAGCGGGAGCACCTCCTACGAGCAGTACTTC
CASSPSGSTSYEQYF
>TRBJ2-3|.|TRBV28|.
TGTGCCAGCAGTGGTGGGGGGTGGTCAGTCAGCACAGATACGCAGTATTTT
CASSGGGWSVSTDTQYF
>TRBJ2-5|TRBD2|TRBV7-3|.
TGTGCCAGCAGCTTAACGGTAGCGGGGAAAGAGACCCAGTACTTC
CASSLTVAGKETQYF
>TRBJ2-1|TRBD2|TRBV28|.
TGTGCCAGCAGTTTTTTCGGACTAGCGGCGATCTCCTACAATGAGCAGTTCTTC
CASSFFGLAAISYNEQFF
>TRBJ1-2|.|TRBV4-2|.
TGTGCCAGCAGCCAAGATGTCCGGGATGGCTACACCTTC
CASSQDVRDGYTF
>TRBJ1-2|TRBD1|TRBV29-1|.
TGCAGCGTTTCATTGACAGGGGGGTCTAACTATGGCTACACCTTC
CSVSLTGGSNYGYTF
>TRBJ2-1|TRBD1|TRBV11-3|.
TGTGCCAGCAGCTCTACCCGGACAGGGCGCAATGAGCAGTTCTTC
CASSSTRTGRNEQFF
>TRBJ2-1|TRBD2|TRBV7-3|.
TGTGCCAGCAGCCCATGGACTAGCGGGAGTCTGGACAATGAGCAGTTCTTC
CASSPWTSGSLDNEQFF
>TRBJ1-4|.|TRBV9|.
TGTGCCAGCAGTGTACTCGGGACTCCTAATGAAAAACTGTTTTTT
CASSVLGTPNEKLFF
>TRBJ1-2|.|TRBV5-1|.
TGCGCCAGCACCTCTGGGCAGGGCGGCTACACCTTC
CASTSGQGGYTF
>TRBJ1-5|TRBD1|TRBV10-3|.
TGTGCCATCAGTGAGGACAGGGGAGGCAATCAGCCCCAGCATTTT
CAISEDRGGNQPQHF
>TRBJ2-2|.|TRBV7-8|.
TGTGCCAGCAGCTTAGAAGGGGCCCGAATTTCCGGGGAGCTGTTTTTT
CASSLEGARISGELFF
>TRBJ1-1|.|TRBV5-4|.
TGTGCCAGCACCGACGGGGGGACTGAAGCTTTCTTT
CASTDGGTEAFF
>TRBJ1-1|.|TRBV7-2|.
TGTGCCAGCAGCTTACTCCGCGAGAACACTGAAGCTTTCTTT
CASSLLRENTEAFF